These T cell receptor beta chains were read from a single sample in a study of beta chain features in type 1 diabetes. Repertoires were generated with immunoSEQ multiplex PCR, while TCRdb's copy carries only in-frame clones and drops some. This table holds around 150,000 clones, around 8% found once. Material for sequencing was central memory CD4+ T cells from blood. These receptors were obtained from a young man in good health. CDR3s include the opening cysteine and the closing phenylalanine or tryptophan. A D gene is named only where the DNA matches it firmly. Size values are once, few and many counts, or a class for expanded clones, and some rows have none.

d_call | j_call | clone_size | v_call | cdr3_nt | cdr3_aa
- | TRBJ2-2 | - | TRBV28 | TGTGCCAGCAGTCCCTCGACTGGCACCGGGGAGCTGTTTTTT | CASSPSTGTGELFF
TRBD2 | TRBJ2-7 | many | TRBV29-1 | TGCAGCGTTGCCGCTAGCGGGGCCTACGAGCAGTACTTC | CSVAASGAYEQYF
TRBD2 | TRBJ2-3 | few | TRBV2 | TGTGCCAGCACGGCGGCTAGCGGGTGGGCAAGGAACACAGATACGCAGTATTTT | CASTAASGWARNTDTQYF
TRBD2 | TRBJ2-2 | - | TRBV15 | TGTGCCACCAGCAGAGCGGGGGGAACCGGGGAGCTGTTTTTT | CATSRAGGTGELFF
- | TRBJ2-7 | few | TRBV6-6 | TGTGCCAGCAGTTTTTACAGCTACGAGCAGTACTTC | CASSFYSYEQYF
TRBD1 | TRBJ2-1 | - | TRBV6-1 | TGTGCCAGCAGGAGCTTTGGGACAGGGACCGATGAGCAGTTCTTC | CASRSFGTGTDEQFF
- | TRBJ1-1 | - | TRBV30 | TGTGCCTGGAGTGGAGACGGAGACACTGAAGCTTTCTTT | CAWSGDGDTEAFF
- | TRBJ2-5 | - | TRBV27 | TGTGCCAGCAGTTTGTTACAGGGATTGCAAGAGACCCAGTACTTC | CASSLLQGLQETQYF
- | TRBJ1-1 | - | TRBV29-1 | TGCAGCGTTGGAGAAAGAGGGACTGAAGCTTTCTTT | CSVGERGTEAFF
TRBD1 | TRBJ2-7 | - | TRBV27 | TGTGCCAGCAGTTTAGGGGACCGGGACAGGGGCTCCTACGAGCAGTACTTC | CASSLGDRDRGSYEQYF
- | TRBJ1-2 | - | TRBV6-5 | TGTGCCAGCAGTTACGATTCCGGGGCGGGGGGCTACACCTTC | CASSYDSGAGGYTF
- | TRBJ2-7 | few | TRBV19 | TGTGCCAGTAGTATTGAACGCGGGTACGAGCAGTACTTC | CASSIERGYEQYF
TRBD1 | TRBJ1-2 | - | TRBV5-6 | TGTGCCAGCAGCTTAGGGGGCAGAAGTTCTAACTATGGCTACACCTTC | CASSLGGRSSNYGYTF
TRBD1 | TRBJ1-3 | many | TRBV5-6 | TGTGCCAGCAGCTTTACAGGGGGCGACGGAAACACCATATATTTT | CASSFTGGDGNTIYF
- | TRBJ1-2 | - | TRBV5-6 | TGTGCCAGCAGCTTGGGTCGGGTGTGGGTTCACTATGGCTACACCTTC | CASSLGRVWVHYGYTF
- | TRBJ2-7 | few | TRBV6-6 | TGTGCCAGCAGTTACTCGTTCGGCTCCTACGAGCAGTACTTC | CASSYSFGSYEQYF
- | TRBJ2-1 | - | TRBV6-5 | TGTGCCGCAACAGTGAGCCATGGCTACAATGAGCAGTTCTTC | CAATVSHGYNEQFF
- | TRBJ1-4 | few | TRBV9 | TGTGCCAGCAGCGTTACGCAAGGGGGAACTAATGAAAAACTGTTTTTT | CASSVTQGGTNEKLFF
TRBD1 | TRBJ1-6 | few | TRBV7-2 | TGTGCCAGCAGCCATAACAGGGGCGGCTATAATTCACCCCTCCACTTT | CASSHNRGGYNSPLHF
- | TRBJ2-7 | few | TRBV4-1 | TGCGCCAGCAGCCCCACGGTCGGCTCCTACGAGCAGTACTTC | CASSPTVGSYEQYF
- | TRBJ2-2 | - | TRBV4-3 | TGCGCCAGCAGCGACCAGGGGTCGAGCACCGGGGAGCTGTTTTTT | CASSDQGSSTGELFF
- | TRBJ1-3 | - | TRBV19 | TGTGCCAGTAGTACGCGGGACTCTGGAAACACCATATATTTT | CASSTRDSGNTIYF
TRBD1 | TRBJ1-5 | few | TRBV18 | TGTGCCAGCTCACCTGGGACAGGGGGCGGCGGAAGCAATCAGCCCCAGCATTTT | CASSPGTGGGGSNQPQHF
- | TRBJ1-1 | few | TRBV5-4 | TGTGCCAGCAGCTTGCCCCAGGGGAACACTGAAGCTTTCTTT | CASSLPQGNTEAFF
TRBD1 | TRBJ1-5 | - | TRBV28 | TGTGCCAGCAGTCCTCCCAGGGGGCGGAACAATCAGCCCCAGCATTTT | CASSPPRGRNNQPQHF
TRBD1 | TRBJ2-7 | few | TRBV28 | TGTGCCAGCACGACAGGGGGCCTTCGATGGCAGTACTTC | CASTTGGLRWQYF
- | TRBJ1-2 | - | TRBV28 | TGTGCCAGCAGCTACCAGGTTTTCTATGGCTACACCTTC | CASSYQVFYGYTF
TRBD2 | TRBJ2-1 | many | TRBV7-9 | TGTGCCAGCAGCCCACTAGCGGGAGAGCAGTTCTTC | CASSPLAGEQFF
TRBD1 | TRBJ1-2 | - | TRBV15 | TGTGCCACCAGCAGAGAAGGGCAGGGGGATGGCTACACCTTC | CATSREGQGDGYTF
- | TRBJ2-2 | - | TRBV5-4 | TGTGCCAGCAGCTCGGCGACAGGGAACACCGGGGAGCTGTTTTTT | CASSSATGNTGELFF
- | TRBJ1-5 | few | TRBV4-1 | TGCGCCAGCAGCCAGGGCGGACTCAATCAGCCCCAGCATTTT | CASSQGGLNQPQHF
TRBD1 | TRBJ1-6 | few | TRBV7-2 | TGTGCCAGCAGCAGGGACAGGGAAGTTTCACCCCTCCACTTT | CASSRDREVSPLHF
- | TRBJ2-7 | - | TRBV10-3 | TGTGCCATCAGCTCACATGACGAGCAGTACTTC | CAISSHDEQYF
- | TRBJ1-1 | few | TRBV14 | TGTGCCAGCAGCCGCTATCTCGAGTTTTCCTCCACGTCCGACACTGAAGCTTTCTTT | CASSRYLEFSSTSDTEAFF
- | TRBJ2-5 | many | TRBV5-1 | TGCGCCAGCAGCTTCGAAGAGACCCAGTACTTC | CASSFEETQYF
TRBD1 | TRBJ2-3 | many | TRBV6-6 | TGTGCCAGCAGTCACCGCAGGGGGCGGGATACGCAGTATTTT | CASSHRRGRDTQYF
TRBD2 | TRBJ2-7 | - | TRBV11-2 | TGTGCCAGCAGCTTAGGGAGTAGCGGGAGCTACGAGCAGTACTTC | CASSLGSSGSYEQYF
TRBD1 | TRBJ2-7 | many | TRBV29-1 | TGCAGCGTTGCCCACGGGACAGGTGGCGAGCAGTACTTC | CSVAHGTGGEQYF
- | TRBJ1-4 | - | TRBV2 | TGTGCCAGCATACGGGGTACTAATGAAAAACTGTTTTTT | CASIRGTNEKLFF
- | TRBJ2-7 | many | TRBV4-3 | TGCGCCAGCAGCCAAGAGATTACGAGTAAAACTCCCTACGAGCAGTACTTC | CASSQEITSKTPYEQYF
- | TRBJ1-2 | few | TRBV29-1 | TGCAGCGTTGAAGAGCGGGGGGGCGCAGGTGGCTACACCTTC | CSVEERGGAGGYTF
- | TRBJ1-6 | - | TRBV6-5 | TGTGCCAGCAGTTACGGGCAGGGAGGGGATAATTCACCCCTCCACTTT | CASSYGQGGDNSPLHF
- | TRBJ1-2 | few | TRBV28 | TGTGCCAGCGGGAGGGATGGCTACACCTTC | CASGRDGYTF
- | TRBJ2-1 | - | TRBV4-3 | TGCGCCAGCAGCCAGAACTCGTTCTACAATGAGCAGTTCTTC | CASSQNSFYNEQFF
TRBD2 | TRBJ2-1 | few | TRBV27 | TGTGCCAGCAGTTTAAGGCGGGGGGACAATGAGCAGTTCTTC | CASSLRRGDNEQFF